Below are 2 T cell receptor beta chains sequenced from a single sample in a study of cytomegalovirus exposure and HLA in healthy donors. Primers: 60 Vbeta forward and 13 Jbeta reverse. The repertoire was sequenced with immunoSEQ multiplex PCR; TCRdb's copy has only in-frame clones and lacks some. In the table there are some 220,000 clones, approximately 80% of which are singletons. Source material: PBMCs. All receptors derive from a woman aged 40-49 years in good health and CMV-seronegative.

This clone appeared a single time. V is TRBV18 and J is TRBJ2-2; 9 nucleotides match TRBD1. The germline CDR1 and CDR2 sequences are KGHSH and LQKENI. CDR3 size: 16 residues. J gave up 5 bases and V 3 bases, and 7 bases lay outside the gene matches. The DNA of the CDR3 is TGTGCCAGCTCACCGTTCGACAGGGGGGTGACCGGGGAGCTGTTTTTT. Encoded protein: CASSPFDRGVTGELFF. Combining the CDR3 with reference TRBV18 and TRBJ2-2 gives the whole variable domain NAGVMQNPRHLVRRRGQEARLRCSPMKGHSHVYWYRQLPEEGLKFMVYLQKENIIDESGMPKERFSAEFPKEGPSILRIQQVVRGDSAAYFCASSPFDRGVTGELFFGEGSRLTVL.

This chain joins TRBV30 and TRBJ1-5; 8 bases line up with TRBD1. This CDR3 region has 14 residues. The J segment lost 3 bases and the V segment lost 5 bases, leaving 6 bases of the junction unmatched. Germline CDR1 GTSNPN, CDR2 SVGIG (reference sequence). The DNA for the CDR3 is TGTGCCTGGGGGACAGGAATTGTCAATCAGCCCCAGCATTTT. It yields the protein CAWGTGIVNQPQHF. The full variable domain, with the rest looked up from reference TRBV30 and TRBJ1-5, is SQTIHQWPATLVQPVGSPLSLECTVEGTSNPNLYWYRQAAGRGLQLLFYSVGIGQISSEVPQNLSASRPQDRQFILSSKKLLLSDSGFYLCAWGTGIVNQPQHFGDGTRLSIL.